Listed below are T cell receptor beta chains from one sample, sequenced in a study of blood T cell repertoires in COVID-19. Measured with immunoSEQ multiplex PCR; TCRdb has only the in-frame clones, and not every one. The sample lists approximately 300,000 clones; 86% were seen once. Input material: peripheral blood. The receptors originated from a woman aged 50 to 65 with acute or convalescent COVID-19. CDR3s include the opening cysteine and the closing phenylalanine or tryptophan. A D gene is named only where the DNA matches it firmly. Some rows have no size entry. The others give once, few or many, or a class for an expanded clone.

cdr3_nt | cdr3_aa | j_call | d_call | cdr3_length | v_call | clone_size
TGTGCCAGCAGTTACTGGGACTCCAACACAGATACGCAGTATTTT | CASSYWDSNTDTQYF | TRBJ2-3 | . | 15 | TRBV6-2/TRBV6-3 | .
TGTGCCAGCTCCACCCGGGACAGGGGAAACACCGGGGAGCTGTTTTTT | CASSTRDRGNTGELFF | TRBJ2-2 | TRBD1 | 16 | TRBV18 | once
TGTGCCAGCAGTGGGACAGGGGCTGGGGCCAACGTCCTGACTTTC | CASSGTGAGANVLTF | TRBJ2-6 | TRBD1 | 15 | TRBV6-4 | .
TGTGCCAGCAGACAGGGGGCGCGTGAGCAGTACTTC | CASRQGAREQYF | TRBJ2-7 | TRBD1 | 12 | TRBV6-5 | few
TGTGCCAGCAGTCCCCTCGGGACAGGGACGGGGGAGACCCAGTACTTC | CASSPLGTGTGETQYF | TRBJ2-5 | TRBD1 | 16 | TRBV6-6 | .
TGTGCCAGCTCACCGGACAGAGCCCTACAAGAGACCCAGTACTTC | CASSPDRALQETQYF | TRBJ2-5 | . | 15 | TRBV18 | .
TGTGCCAGCTCACCCGGGACAGACAATCAGCCCCAGCATTTT | CASSPGTDNQPQHF | TRBJ1-5 | TRBD1 | 14 | TRBV18 | .
TGTGCCAGCAGCTTGGTGGGGGGTGATCGGTTTCGGGTCGAGCAGTACTTC | CASSLVGGDRFRVEQYF | TRBJ2-7 | . | 17 | TRBV5-6 | .
TGTGCCAGTAGTGATACGGACAGGCGCCTCTATGGCTACACCTTC | CASSDTDRRLYGYTF | TRBJ1-2 | TRBD1 | 15 | TRBV19 | many
TGTGCCAGCAGTTACAGGGGACGAGAGACCCAGTACTTC | CASSYRGRETQYF | TRBJ2-5 | TRBD1 | 13 | TRBV27 | .
TGTGCCAGCAGCACGCGGGACGGTACCTACGAGCAGTACTTC | CASSTRDGTYEQYF | TRBJ2-7 | . | 14 | TRBV7-2 | .
TGTGCCAGCAGCCTAGGGACCCGAAGGAGGGAGACCCAGTACTTC | CASSLGTRRRETQYF | TRBJ2-5 | . | 15 | TRBV7-2 | .
TGTGCCAGCACCTTCGACAGAGCTTACTCTGGGGCCAACGTCCTGACTTTC | CASTFDRAYSGANVLTF | TRBJ2-6 | . | 17 | TRBV2 | .
TGCAGTGCTAGGGCTTACGAGCAGTACTTC | CSARAYEQYF | TRBJ2-7 | . | 10 | TRBV20-1 | once
TGTGCCTGGAGGGGGCTAGCGGGAGGCTACGAGCAGTACTTC | CAWRGLAGGYEQYF | TRBJ2-7 | TRBD2 | 14 | TRBV30 | .
TGTGCCAGCAGATCCCCAGGGGCTAGCGGGTACGAGCAGTTCTTC | CASRSPGASGYEQFF | TRBJ2-1 | TRBD2 | 15 | TRBV7-9 | .
TGTGCCAGCTCACCAACGATAGCGGTAGCCAAAAACATTCAGTACTTC | CASSPTIAVAKNIQYF | TRBJ2-4 | . | 16 | TRBV18 | .
TGTGCCAGTCGTGACAGGGGGCAAAGCCAAGAGACCCAGTACTTC | CASRDRGQSQETQYF | TRBJ2-5 | TRBD1 | 15 | TRBV19 | .
TGTGCCAGGCGGGGCCAGGGGGCGGCCTATGGCTACACCTTC | CARRGQGAAYGYTF | TRBJ1-2 | TRBD1 | 14 | TRBV2 | .
TGCGCCAGCACGCTTGATGGGAGCTCCTACGAGCAGTACTTC | CASTLDGSSYEQYF | TRBJ2-7 | . | 14 | TRBV5-1 | many
TGTGCCAGCAGCGCCGGAGCTCTTGACGGTACGGAGCAGTTCTTC | CASSAGALDGTEQFF | TRBJ2-1 | . | 15 | TRBV9 | few
TGTGCCAGCAGCTTCGGGAGTAAAGAGACCCAGTACTTC | CASSFGSKETQYF | TRBJ2-5 | . | 13 | TRBV11-3 | once
TGTGCCAGCGCTACAGGGGGCGATCGGGGTTCACCCCTCCACTTT | CASATGGDRGSPLHF | TRBJ1-6 | TRBD1 | 15 | TRBV28 | .
TGTGCCACCAGTGACCCCGGGGGGGGCGAGGTGATGCAGTTCTTC | CATSDPGGGEVMQFF | TRBJ2-1 | TRBD2 | 15 | TRBV24-1 | .
TGTGCCAGCATTCGACGGGACATTCCTGAAGCTTTCTTT | CASIRRDIPEAFF | TRBJ1-1 | . | 13 | TRBV6-5 | .
TGTGCCACCAGCAGTTACAGGGGGTCGGCAGATACGCAGTATTTT | CATSSYRGSADTQYF | TRBJ2-3 | TRBD1 | 15 | TRBV15 | .
TGTGCCAGCAATACCCTCGGGAGAGTCTACGAGCAGTACTTC | CASNTLGRVYEQYF | TRBJ2-7 | . | 14 | TRBV6-5 | .
TGTGCCAGCAGTTTGGCGGCCCTTACCTACAATGAGCAGTTCTTC | CASSLAALTYNEQFF | TRBJ2-1 | . | 15 | TRBV28 | .
TGTGCCAGCAGTGGAACAGATGTAAACTATGGCTACACCTTC | CASSGTDVNYGYTF | TRBJ1-2 | . | 14 | TRBV2 | .
TGTGCCAGTAGTTTCCGGGACACTTCCTACGAGCAGTACTTC | CASSFRDTSYEQYF | TRBJ2-7 | . | 14 | TRBV19 | .
TGTGCCTACCGCAGGACAGGGGAGAGCTCCTACGAGCAGTACTTC | CAYRRTGESSYEQYF | TRBJ2-7 | TRBD1 | 15 | TRBV30 | few
TGTGCCAGCAGTTACTCGGTAGCGGGAGGGTGGGAGACCCAGTACTTC | CASSYSVAGGWETQYF | TRBJ2-5 | TRBD2 | 16 | TRBV6-6 | .
TGTGCCTGGAGTGTCCTCTACGAGCAGTACTTC | CAWSVLYEQYF | TRBJ2-7 | . | 11 | TRBV30 | few
TGTGCCACCGGGACAGGGTCTGGTCGAAACACCATATATTTT | CATGTGSGRNTIYF | TRBJ1-3 | TRBD1 | 14 | TRBV2 | .
TGCGCCAGCAGCTTTAGCGGGAGTTCCTACAATGAGCAGTTCTTC | CASSFSGSSYNEQFF | TRBJ2-1 | TRBD2 | 15 | TRBV5-1 | .
TGTGCCATCGCCGGGACTAGCGGCTCCTACAATGAGCAGTTCTTC | CAIAGTSGSYNEQFF | TRBJ2-1 | TRBD2 | 15 | TRBV10-3 | .
TGTGCCAGCAGTTTACGTCCCCCGGGACTAGCGGGAGCGTCTTATACGCAGTATTTT | CASSLRPPGLAGASYTQYF | TRBJ2-3 | TRBD2 | 19 | TRBV27 | .
TGTGCCAGCAGCCAAGCCCTAGCGGGAGTAAGGACAGATACGCAGTATTTT | CASSQALAGVRTDTQYF | TRBJ2-3 | TRBD2 | 17 | TRBV3-1/TRBV3-2 | once
TGTGCCAGCAGTTTGCGGACAAACTATGGCTACACCTTC | CASSLRTNYGYTF | TRBJ1-2 | . | 13 | TRBV27 | once
TGCGCCAGCAGCATCGGGACAAACGCCTACGAGCAGTACTTC | CASSIGTNAYEQYF | TRBJ2-7 | . | 14 | TRBV5-1 | once
TGTGCCAGCAGCGGGCCTACCTCTGGGGCCAACGTCCTGACTTTC | CASSGPTSGANVLTF | TRBJ2-6 | . | 15 | TRBV7-2 | .
TGTGCCAGTACCTTGACTAGCGGGAGCTACAATGAGCAGTTCTTC | CASTLTSGSYNEQFF | TRBJ2-1 | TRBD2 | 15 | TRBV19 | .
TGCGCCAGCAGGCCCTGGGCGCTAGCGGAAGAGACCCAGTACTTC | CASRPWALAEETQYF | TRBJ2-5 | TRBD2 | 15 | TRBV5-1 | many
TGTGCCAGCAGGTCGGGTGGGAACACTGAAGCTTTCTTT | CASRSGGNTEAFF | TRBJ1-1 | . | 13 | TRBV28 | once
TGTGCCAGCAGCCCCCCGTGGAGGGGCGACAATGAGCAGTTCTTC | CASSPPWRGDNEQFF | TRBJ2-1 | . | 15 | TRBV7-9 | .
TGTGCCAGCAGTGATCAGGCTCTGCCCGGAGATACGCAGTATTTT | CASSDQALPGDTQYF | TRBJ2-3 | . | 15 | TRBV2 | .
TGTGCCAGCAGTCATTTCCTGTCCCATCGGAGGGAGGAGACCCAGTACTTC | CASSHFLSHRREETQYF | TRBJ2-5 | . | 17 | TRBV27 | once
TGCGCCAGCAGCCCGGGAAGACTGGCGAACACTGAAGCTTTCTTT | CASSPGRLANTEAFF | TRBJ1-1 | . | 15 | TRBV5-1 | .
TGCGCCAGCAGTGAGCCGGGACTTTATAGCAATCAGCCCCAGCATTTT | CASSEPGLYSNQPQHF | TRBJ1-5 | . | 16 | TRBV10-2 | many
TGTGCCAGCTCACCACCGGGGGGACTAGCGGGAGGCTACGAGCAGTACTTC | CASSPPGGLAGGYEQYF | TRBJ2-7 | TRBD2 | 17 | TRBV18 | .
TGTGCCAGCAGTACAGGGTCCACTGAAGCTTTCTTT | CASSTGSTEAFF | TRBJ1-1 | . | 12 | TRBV2 | .
TGTGCCAGCTCACCACCGGGGGGTTTGAGGGTTAATGAGCAGTTCTTC | CASSPPGGLRVNEQFF | TRBJ2-1 | . | 16 | TRBV18 | .
TGTGCCAGCAGTTTATTACTAGCGGGAGCGGGGGAGCAGTACTTC | CASSLLLAGAGEQYF | TRBJ2-7 | TRBD2 | 15 | TRBV28 | .
TGTGCCAGCTCACCACCGAGAGCTAGCACAGATACGCAGTATTTT | CASSPPRASTDTQYF | TRBJ2-3 | . | 15 | TRBV18 | .
TGCGCCAGCAGCTTGGAGGCGGGGGATGAAAAACTGTTTTTT | CASSLEAGDEKLFF | TRBJ1-4 | . | 14 | TRBV5-1 | .
TGTGCCAGCTCCCCTAATGCAGGGACCGGGGAGCTGTTTTTT | CASSPNAGTGELFF | TRBJ2-2 | . | 14 | TRBV18 | .
TGTGCCAGCTCACCGGAGACTAGCGGGAGGGCAGATACGCAGTATTTT | CASSPETSGRADTQYF | TRBJ2-3 | TRBD2 | 16 | TRBV18 | .
TGTGCCAGCGGGACTAGCCGCACCGGGGAGCTGTTTTTT | CASGTSRTGELFF | TRBJ2-2 | TRBD2 | 13 | TRBV2 | .
TGTGCCAGCAGTTTATCAGAGACAGGGCTCTACGAGCAGTACTTC | CASSLSETGLYEQYF | TRBJ2-7 | TRBD1 | 15 | TRBV27 | .